This note documents a single T cell receptor beta chain sequence. What it binds is not known. Time point specified: longitudinal time-point 1 (baseline). It was from 2 million PBMCs stored at -80 C that the unsorted libraries were obtained. 5'RACE employing 10-nucleotide random UMIs yielded the cDNA. TCRdb analysed the 5' RACE reads with MiXCR anew, one entry per CDR3 protein. The sample holds around 71,000 distinct CDR3 sequences, roughly 13% seen once. CDR1 is MNHEY, CDR2 SVGAGI, per germline. This CDR3 spans 15 amino acids. V lost 6 bases to trimming and J lost 3 bases; unmatched junction nucleotides: 8. The sample belongs to a study of neurological immune-mediated disorders. Study results and caveats: The study found the most TCR clonal expansion in HTLV-1-associated myelopathy and the least in multiple sclerosis, below healthy controls.

This sequence joins TRBV6-5 and TRBJ1-2; 9 bases line up with TRBD1. This TCR was sampled from a female donor with HTLV-1-associated myelopathy (HAM/TSP). Sequencing used PBMCs. CDR3 sequence: CASSPGQGSDYGYTF. In DNA form, the CDR3 reads TGTGCCAGCAGCCCCGGACAGGGGAGTGACTATGGCTACACCTTC.